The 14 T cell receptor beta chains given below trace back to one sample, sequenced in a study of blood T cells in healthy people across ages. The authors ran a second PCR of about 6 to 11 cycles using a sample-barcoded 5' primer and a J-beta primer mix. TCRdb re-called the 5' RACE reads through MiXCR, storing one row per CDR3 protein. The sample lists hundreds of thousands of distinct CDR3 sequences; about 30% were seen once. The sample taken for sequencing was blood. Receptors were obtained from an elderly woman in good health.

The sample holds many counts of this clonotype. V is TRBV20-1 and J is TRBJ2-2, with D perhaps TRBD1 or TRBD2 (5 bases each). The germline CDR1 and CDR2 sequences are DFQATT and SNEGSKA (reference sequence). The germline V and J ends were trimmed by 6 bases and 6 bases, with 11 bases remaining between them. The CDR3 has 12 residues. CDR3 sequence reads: CSAKRGSGELFF. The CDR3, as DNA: TGCAGTGCAAAGAGGGGATCCGGGGAGCTGTTTTTT.

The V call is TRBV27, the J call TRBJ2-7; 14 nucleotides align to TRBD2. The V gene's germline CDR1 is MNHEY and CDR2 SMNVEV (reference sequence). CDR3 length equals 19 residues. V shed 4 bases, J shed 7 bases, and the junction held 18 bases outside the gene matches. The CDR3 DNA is TGTGCCAGCAGTTCCCTTCCCGGGACTAGCGGGGGTCATTACAGTGAGCAGTACTTC. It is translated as CASSSLPGTSGGHYSEQYF.

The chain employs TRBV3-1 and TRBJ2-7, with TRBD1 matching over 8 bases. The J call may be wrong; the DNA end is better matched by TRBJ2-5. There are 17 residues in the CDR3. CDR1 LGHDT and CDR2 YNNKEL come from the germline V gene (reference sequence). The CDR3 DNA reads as TGTGCCAGCAGCCAAGAGCGGCACAGGGGGTTGGGGGAGACCCAGTACTTC. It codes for CASSQERHRGLGETQYF.

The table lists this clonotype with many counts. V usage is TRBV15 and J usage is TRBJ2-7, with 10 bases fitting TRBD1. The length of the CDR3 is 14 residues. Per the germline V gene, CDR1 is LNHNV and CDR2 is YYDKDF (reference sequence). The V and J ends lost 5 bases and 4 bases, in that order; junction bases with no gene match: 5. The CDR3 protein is CATSDPGQGYEQYF. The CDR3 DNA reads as TGTGCCACCAGCGACCCGGGACAGGGGTACGAGCAGTACTTC.

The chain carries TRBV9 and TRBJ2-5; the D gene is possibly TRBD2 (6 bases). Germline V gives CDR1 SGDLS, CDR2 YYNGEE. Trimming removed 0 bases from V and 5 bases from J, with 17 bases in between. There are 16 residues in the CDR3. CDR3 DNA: TGTGCCAGCAGCGTAGGGGGAGGCTTAGGGACGGAGACCCAGTACTTC. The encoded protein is CASSVGGGLGTETQYF. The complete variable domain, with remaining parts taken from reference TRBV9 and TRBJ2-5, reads DSGVTQTPKHLITATGQRVTLRCSPRSGDLSVYWYQQSLDQGLQFLIQYYNGEERAKGNILERFSAQQFPDLHSELNLSSLELGDSALYFCASSVGGGLGTETQYFGPGTRLLVL.

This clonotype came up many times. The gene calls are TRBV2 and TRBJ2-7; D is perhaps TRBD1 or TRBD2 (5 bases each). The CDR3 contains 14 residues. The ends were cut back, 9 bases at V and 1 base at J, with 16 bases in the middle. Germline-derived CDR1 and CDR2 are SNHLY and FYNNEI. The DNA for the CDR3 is TGTGCCAGTCACCGGGACCGATATTCCTACGAGCAGTACTTC. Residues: CASHRDRYSYEQYF.

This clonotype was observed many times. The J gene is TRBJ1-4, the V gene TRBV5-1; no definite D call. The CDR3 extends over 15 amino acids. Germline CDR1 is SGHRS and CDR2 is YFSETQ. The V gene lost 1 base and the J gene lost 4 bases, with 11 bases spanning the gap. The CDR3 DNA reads TGCGCCAGCAGCTTGTCCACGGGAGGTAATGAAAAACTGTTTTTT. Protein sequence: CASSLSTGGNEKLFF.

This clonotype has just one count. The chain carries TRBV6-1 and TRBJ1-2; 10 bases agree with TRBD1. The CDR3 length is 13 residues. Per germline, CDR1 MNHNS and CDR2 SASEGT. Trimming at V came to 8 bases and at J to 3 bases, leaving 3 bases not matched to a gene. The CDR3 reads CASGDRGYYGYTF. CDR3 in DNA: TGTGCCAGCGGGGACAGGGGCTACTATGGCTACACCTTC.

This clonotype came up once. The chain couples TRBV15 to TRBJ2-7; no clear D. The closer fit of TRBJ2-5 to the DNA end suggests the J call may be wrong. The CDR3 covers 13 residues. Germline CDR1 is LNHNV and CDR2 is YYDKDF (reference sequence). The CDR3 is CATSRDNIETQYF. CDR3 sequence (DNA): TGTGCCACCAGCAGGGATAATATAGAGACCCAGTACTTC.

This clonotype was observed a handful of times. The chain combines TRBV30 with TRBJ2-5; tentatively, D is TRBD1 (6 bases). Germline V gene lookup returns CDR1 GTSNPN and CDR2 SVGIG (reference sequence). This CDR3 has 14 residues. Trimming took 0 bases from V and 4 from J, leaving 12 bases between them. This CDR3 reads CAWSVTGLRETQYF. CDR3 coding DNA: TGTGCCTGGAGTGTAACAGGGTTAAGAGAGACCCAGTACTTC.

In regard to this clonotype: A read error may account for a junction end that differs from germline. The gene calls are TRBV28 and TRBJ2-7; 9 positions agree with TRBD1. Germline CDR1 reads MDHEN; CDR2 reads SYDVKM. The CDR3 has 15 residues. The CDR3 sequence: CTSRPPGQGLSEQYF. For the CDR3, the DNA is TGTACCAGCAGGCCTCCGGGACAGGGTTTGAGTGAGCAGTACTTC.

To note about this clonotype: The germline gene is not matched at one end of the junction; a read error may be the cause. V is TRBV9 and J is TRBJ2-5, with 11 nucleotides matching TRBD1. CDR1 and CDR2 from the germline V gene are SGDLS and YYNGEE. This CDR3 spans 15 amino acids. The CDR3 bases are TGCGCCAGCAGCGCCCCGGGACAGGGGGGGCTTGAGCAGTACTTC. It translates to CASSAPGQGGLEQYF.

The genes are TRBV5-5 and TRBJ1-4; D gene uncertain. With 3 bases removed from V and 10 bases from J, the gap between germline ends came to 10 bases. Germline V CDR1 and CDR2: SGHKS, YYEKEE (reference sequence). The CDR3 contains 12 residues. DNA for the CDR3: TGTGCCAGCAGCTCTATACGGGGAAAACTGTTTTTT. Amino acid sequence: CASSSIRGKLFF.

The CDR3 is CASSLAAQGTYEQYF. The CDR3 region has the DNA TGTGCCAGCAGCTTAGCTGCACAGGGAACCTACGAGCAGTACTTC. J is TRBJ2-7 and V is TRBV7-8; TRBD1 might be the D (6 bases). The CDR3 consists of 15 residues. Deletions cut 0 bases from V and 2 bases from J, with 11 bases between. CDR1 is SGHVS, CDR2 FQNEAQ, per germline.